Described below is a single T cell receptor beta chain sequence and its context. Its antigen remains unidentified. Given the absence of the conserved phenylalanine or tryptophan at the CDR3 end, a read error is likely. These data come from a study of tumor and adjacent non-tumor tissue in lung cancer. Overall study context: There were 12 adenocarcinoma, 2 squamous cell carcinoma and 1 small cell lung cancer cases. The patients, around 9 men and 4 to 6 women, were roughly 31 to 85 with stage I to III disease. General study findings and limits: Tumor repertoires had a smaller top 100 clone share than normal lung.

No cell sorting was done before RNA was extracted from the tissue. A modified ARM-PCR protocol with three rounds of nested PCR amplified TCRbeta. TCRdb reprocessed the multiplex PCR reads with MiXCR, giving one entry per CDR3 protein. The data show 130,000 or so distinct CDR3 sequences, approximately 71% seen once. The source material was lung tumor tissue. The receptor's source is a man aged 25 to 45 with non-small cell lung cancer.

The CDR3 protein is CASSSRQGQQPQHY. The CDR3 DNA follows: TGTGCCAGCAGCTCACGACAGGGACAACAGCCCCAGCATTAT. This rearrangement joins TRBV6-2 or TRBV6-3 to TRBJ1-5; TRBD1 matches 7 bases. V shed 6 bases and J 7 bases; nucleotides not matched to a gene: 9. Per the germline V gene, CDR1 is MNHEY and CDR2 is SVGEGT. This CDR3 contains 14 residues.